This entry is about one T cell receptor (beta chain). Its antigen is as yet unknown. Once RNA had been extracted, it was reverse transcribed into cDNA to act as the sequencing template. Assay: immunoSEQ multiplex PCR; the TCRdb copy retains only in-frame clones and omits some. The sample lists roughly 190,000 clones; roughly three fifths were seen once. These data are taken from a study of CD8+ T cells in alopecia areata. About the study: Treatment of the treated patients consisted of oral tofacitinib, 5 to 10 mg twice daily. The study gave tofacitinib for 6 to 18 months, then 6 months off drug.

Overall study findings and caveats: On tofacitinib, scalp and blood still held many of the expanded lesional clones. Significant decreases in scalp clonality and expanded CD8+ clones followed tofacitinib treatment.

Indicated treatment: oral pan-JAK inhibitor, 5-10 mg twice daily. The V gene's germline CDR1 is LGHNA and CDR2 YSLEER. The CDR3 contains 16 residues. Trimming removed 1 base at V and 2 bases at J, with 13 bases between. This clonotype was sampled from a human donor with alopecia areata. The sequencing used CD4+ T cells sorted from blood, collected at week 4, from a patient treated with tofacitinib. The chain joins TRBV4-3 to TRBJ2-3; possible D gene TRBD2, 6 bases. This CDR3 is CASSQVTDYFTDTQYF. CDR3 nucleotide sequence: TGCGCCAGCAGCCAAGTAACGGACTACTTCACAGATACGCAGTATTTT.